This TCR beta chain was documented in a study of technical replicates of blood from a handful of donors. The method was immunoSEQ multiplex PCR; TCRdb's version includes in-frame clones alone and lacks a portion of them. The data hold 7,500 to 9,500 clones, with approximately 87% observed a single time. This sequence was found in a human donor in good health. Sequenced input: PBMCs.

The chain's CDR3 is CASSLGGGFWYEQYF. For the CDR3, the DNA is TGTGCCAGCAGCTTAGGAGGTGGGTTTTGGTACGAGCAGTACTTC. The rearrangement links TRBV7-8 to TRBJ2-7; D gene uncertain. CDR3 length: 15 amino acids. Germline lookup yields CDR1 SGHVS and CDR2 FQNEAQ. V was shortened by 1 base and J by 4 bases, with 14 bases between the two germline ends.